The 28 T cell receptor beta chains below all came from one sample that was sequenced in a study of radiotherapy plus CTLA-4 blockade in lung cancer. TCRdb's copy holds only in-frame clones and misses some; the assay was immunoSEQ multiplex PCR. Of tens of thousands of clones in the sample, roughly 81% are singletons; the top ten hold about a quarter. Sequencing was performed on peripheral blood, taken from a patient treated with radiotherapy plus ipilimumab. These receptors were obtained from a human donor with non-small cell lung cancer whose response to radiotherapy plus ipilimumab could not be evaluated.

V usage is TRBV5-1 and J usage is TRBJ2-7; 8 nucleotides align to TRBD1. The trim removed 3 bases at V and 2 bases at J, leaving 7 bases unmatched. The germline V gene encodes CDR1 SGHRS and CDR2 YFSETQ. CDR3 length equals 15 residues. CDR3 residues: CASSSEDRATYEQYF. DNA for the CDR3: TGCGCCAGCAGCTCCGAGGACAGGGCTACCTACGAGCAGTACTTC.

CDR3 bases: TGTGCCAGCAGTTTATGGGTGGGAGCGTACACCGGGGAGCTGTTTTTT. As protein: CASSLWVGAYTGELFF. The rearrangement joins TRBV27 to TRBJ2-2, with a tentative D call TRBD2 (5 bases). The V end lost 1 base, the J end lost 3 bases, and 12 bases lay between the germline ends. Germline CDR1 reads MNHEY; CDR2 reads SMNVEV (reference sequence). The CDR3 runs 16 residues.

The V call is TRBV7-2, the J call TRBJ2-7; possible D gene TRBD2, 6 bases. The CDR3 sequence is 14 residues long. The V end lost 6 bases, the J end lost 4 bases, and 16 bases lay between the germline ends. CDR1 is SGHTA, CDR2 FQGNSA, per germline. The CDR3 DNA follows: TGTGCCAGCAGACCGCGGGGTTTAAAGTACGAGCAGTACTTC. This gives the protein CASRPRGLKYEQYF.

This clone was seen once. The CDR3 region has the DNA TGTGCCAGCAGCCCGAGTATAACCCCCAAAAACATTCAGTACTTC. Translating gives CASSPSITPKNIQYF. The J gene is TRBJ2-4, the V gene TRBV9, with D hard to call. Looked up from germline, CDR1 is SGDLS and CDR2 is YYNGEE. V lost 4 bases, J lost 2 bases, and 13 bases lay in between. This CDR3 has 15 residues.

This clone was seen only once. The chain employs TRBV18 and TRBJ2-2; possible D gene TRBD2, 5 bases. This CDR3 is 14 amino acids long. Germline values: CDR1 KGHSH, CDR2 LQKENI. Trimming stripped 1 base from V and 6 bases from J, with 9 bases between. The CDR3 nucleotides read TGTGCCAGCTCACCACGGTCGGGGTCCGGGGAGCTGTTTTTT. Amino acid sequence: CASSPRSGSGELFF.

The rearrangement joins TRBV27 to TRBJ1-1; D gene unclear. This CDR3 is 15 amino acids long. Between the trimmed V and J ends, which lost 5 bases and 0 bases, there was a span of 13 bases. Germline V gives CDR1 MNHEY, CDR2 SMNVEV (reference sequence). CDR3 sequence reads: CASSTFTGLNTEAFF. For the CDR3, the DNA is TGTGCCAGCAGTACGTTTACGGGGTTGAACACTGAAGCTTTCTTT.

This chain joins TRBV6-5 and TRBJ2-3; 8 nucleotides line up with TRBD2. The germline V gene encodes CDR1 MNHEY and CDR2 SVGAGI. This CDR3 is 14 amino acids long. V gave up 2 bases and J gave up 5 bases; unmatched junction bases: 3. CDR3 sequence: CASSYGAGGDTQYF. DNA for the CDR3: TGTGCCAGCAGTTACGGGGCGGGAGGAGATACGCAGTATTTT.

The V and J genes are TRBV15 and TRBJ1-3; maybe TRBD1 (5 bases). V shed 1 base and J shed 2 bases, with 12 bases lying between them. The CDR3 runs to 16 residues. Germline V gene lookup returns CDR1 LNHNV and CDR2 YYDKDF (reference sequence). Here the CDR3 DNA reads TGTGCCACCAGCAGAGCCAGGGAACTCGCTGGAAACACCATATATTTT. Residues: CATSRARELAGNTIYF.

The chain is built from TRBV4-3 and TRBJ1-2; D unresolved. CDR1 and CDR2 (germline): LGHNA, YSLEER. CDR3 size: 15 residues. Deletions cut 0 bases from V and 4 bases from J, with 12 bases between. The CDR3 coding sequence is TGCGCCAGCAGCCAAGATCTTAAGCTAGGCTATGGCTACACCTTC. Protein: CASSQDLKLGYGYTF.

V gene TRBV18 combines with J gene TRBJ2-5; 9 nucleotides match TRBD2. This CDR3 is built from 17 residues. The trim removed 1 base at V and 0 bases at J, leaving 6 bases unmatched. CDR1 is KGHSH, CDR2 LQKENI, per germline. CDR3 sequence (DNA): TGTGCCAGCTCACCACTCCGACTAGCGGAGTACCAAGAGACCCAGTACTTC. This encodes CASSPLRLAEYQETQYF.

The chain recombines TRBV5-1 with TRBJ2-5, with 7 bases fitting TRBD2. Germline trimming cut 3 bases from V and 5 bases from J; bases unmatched to any gene: 1. Germline CDR1 and CDR2: SGHRS and YFSETQ. The CDR3 runs 12 residues. CDR3 bases: TGCGCCAGCAGCTGGGGAGGGGAGACCCAGTACTTC. This encodes CASSWGGETQYF.

V gene TRBV9 combines with J gene TRBJ2-7; 12 nucleotides align to TRBD2. The CDR3 is 15 amino acids. Trimming took 0 bases from V and 5 from J; bases not matched to a gene: 3. CDR1 SGDLS and CDR2 YYNGEE come from the germline V gene. The CDR3 DNA reads TGTGCCAGCAGCGTAGGACTAGCGGGAGTAAACGAGCAGTACTTC. Its protein is CASSVGLAGVNEQYF.

This rearrangement joins TRBV7-2 to TRBJ2-1; 7 bases align to TRBD1. This CDR3 is 14 amino acids long. V was clipped by 5 bases and J by 9 bases; unmatched bases: 10. CDR1 and CDR2 (germline): SGHTA, FQGNSA. The CDR3 is CASSLKQGVGEQFF. CDR3 DNA sequence: TGTGCCAGCAGCCTCAAGCAGGGGGTGGGTGAGCAGTTCTTC.

This clone was seen only once. The rearrangement joins TRBV10-3 to TRBJ1-2; 9 nucleotides agree with TRBD1. V lost 4 bases and J lost 0; bases outside the gene matches: 6. From germline, CDR1 is ENHRY and CDR2 SYGVKD. The CDR3 covers 16 residues. This CDR3 is CAISGGQGGTNYGYTF. The DNA for the CDR3 is TGTGCCATCAGTGGGGGACAGGGCGGAACTAACTATGGCTACACCTTC.

The chain uses TRBV7-2 and TRBJ2-5, with TRBD1 identical over 9 bases. V dropped 1 base and J dropped 4; count of bases not matched to a gene: 1. Germline V gene sequence: CDR1 SGHTA, CDR2 FQGNSA. This CDR3 spans 14 amino acids. The CDR3 nucleotides are TGTGCCAGCAGCTTAGGGACAGGGGTAGAGACCCAGTACTTC. Its protein is CASSLGTGVETQYF.

The J gene is TRBJ1-5, the V gene TRBV6-1; 8 positions match TRBD1. Per germline, CDR1 MNHNS and CDR2 SASEGT. This CDR3 comprises 14 residues. V was clipped by 6 bases and J by 2 bases; unmatched bases: 3. In nucleotides, the CDR3 is TGTGCCAGCAGAGGACAGGGAGGCAATCAGCCCCAGCATTTT. Protein sequence: CASRGQGGNQPQHF.

The J gene is TRBJ2-1, the V gene TRBV5-8; no reliable D call. Trimming left V 2 bases short and J 14 bases short, with 14 bases between. CDR3 size: 12 residues. Germline lookup yields CDR1 SGHTS and CDR2 YDEGEE. The DNA for the CDR3 is TGTGCCAGCAGCTTCCTGATAGATTCGGAGTTCTTC. Translating it yields CASSFLIDSEFF.

The V gene is TRBV2, the J gene TRBJ2-2; D uncertain. The germline V gene has CDR1 SNHLY and CDR2 FYNNEI. The CDR3 covers 11 residues. V lost 6 bases and J 7 bases, leaving 6 bases between the germline ends. CDR3 sequence: CASRFYGELFF. In nucleotides, the CDR3 is TGTGCCAGCAGGTTTTACGGGGAGCTGTTTTTT.

The genes are TRBV9 and TRBJ2-1; D is undetermined. Germline V gene data show CDR1 as SGDLS and CDR2 as YYNGEE. The V end lost 7 bases, the J end lost 0 bases, and 17 bases lay between the germline ends. This CDR3 region has 16 residues. The CDR3 loop reads CASGRFRESSYNEQFF. The CDR3 DNA follows: TGTGCCAGCGGGCGATTTCGCGAGAGCTCCTACAATGAGCAGTTCTTC.

This clone is medium-sized within its sample. This chain links TRBV5-1 with TRBJ1-3; D remains unclear. From germline, CDR1 is SGHRS and CDR2 YFSETQ. The CDR3 length is 16 residues. The V end was cut by 7 bases, the J end by 0 bases, with 17 bases between. The CDR3 nucleotides are TGCGCCAGCTCGTCGGAGGGCCGCGGCTCTGGAAACACCATATATTTT. Translated: CASSSEGRGSGNTIYF.

The gene calls are TRBV7-3 and TRBJ1-3, with D perhaps matching TRBD1 (6 bases). The CDR3 covers 15 residues. The ends were cut back, 2 bases at V and 2 bases at J, with 10 bases in the middle. The germline CDR1 and CDR2 sequences are SGHTA and FQGTGA. Here the CDR3 DNA reads TGTGCCAGCAGCTTAGAGGGGGGGGCTGGAAACACCATATATTTT. Protein: CASSLEGGAGNTIYF.

This rearrangement joins TRBV7-9 to TRBJ1-4; a weak D match, TRBD1 (5 bases). V was pared by 2 bases and J by 4 bases, with 11 bases between. The CDR3 loop spans 15 amino acids. Germline V gene sequence: CDR1 SEHNR, CDR2 FQNEAQ (reference sequence). In DNA, the CDR3 is TGTGCCAGCAGCTTATGGGGGGTCTTTAATGAAAAACTGTTTTTT. This encodes CASSLWGVFNEKLFF.

The gene calls are TRBV30 and TRBJ1-3; maybe TRBD1 (6 bases). Germline CDR1 and CDR2: GTSNPN and SVGIG (reference sequence). The CDR3 totals 12 residues. V lost 4 bases and J lost 4, with 8 bases in between. CDR3 in amino acids: CAWTGDGNTIYF. The CDR3 region has the DNA TGTGCCTGGACAGGGGACGGAAACACCATATATTTT.

V is TRBV7-3 and J is TRBJ2-3; the match to TRBD2 covers 7 bases. The CDR3 runs 16 residues. Trimming removed 5 bases from V and 2 bases from J; junction bases left unmatched: 10. Germline V gene lookup returns CDR1 SGHTA and CDR2 FQGTGA. CDR3 region: CASSATGLLHTDTQYF. CDR3 DNA: TGTGCCAGCAGCGCTACGGGACTACTTCACACAGATACGCAGTATTTT.

The chain employs TRBV5-4 and TRBJ2-3; tentative D call: TRBD2 (6 bases). Trimming stripped 3 bases from V and 0 bases from J, with 11 bases between. Germline CDR1 is SGHNT and CDR2 is YYREEE (reference sequence). This CDR3 spans 15 amino acids. CDR3 sequence: CASSWGGGSTDTQYF. DNA of the CDR3: TGTGCCAGCAGCTGGGGTGGGGGGAGCACAGATACGCAGTATTTT.

In this sample, this clone turned up a few times. The V and J genes are TRBV5-4 and TRBJ2-2, with D possibly TRBD2 on 7 matching bases. Germline CDR1 SGHNT, CDR2 YYREEE (reference sequence). The CDR3 is 15 amino acids. V lost 4 bases and J 3 bases, leaving 13 bases between the germline ends. Here the CDR3 reads CASSRRGGDTGELFF. The DNA of the CDR3 is TGTGCCAGCAGCCGGAGGGGGGGCGACACCGGGGAGCTGTTTTTT.

The count of this clone is one. The V and J genes are TRBV7-3 and TRBJ1-2, with D perhaps matching TRBD1 (5 bases). With 5 bases removed from V and 6 bases from J, the gap between germline ends came to 13 bases. Germline CDR1 SGHTA, CDR2 FQGTGA. The CDR3 runs to 13 residues. In DNA form, the CDR3 reads TGTGCCAGCAGCGCAGGACCGGGGGATGGCTACACCTTC. This sequence encodes CASSAGPGDGYTF.

The chain recombines TRBV6-5 with TRBJ2-1, with 10 bases fitting TRBD2. Per germline, CDR1 MNHEY and CDR2 SVGAGI. V shed 5 bases and J 15 bases; nucleotides not matched to a gene: 13. This CDR3 is built from 14 residues. In DNA, the CDR3 is TGTGCCAGCAGTATCACTACCCTAGCGGGAGTATTGTTCTTC. It specifies CASSITTLAGVLFF.